This T cell receptor (beta chain) was identified in a study of blood T cell repertoires in COVID-19. Background on the study: The samples span acute and convalescent COVID-19 from the United States, Italy and Spain. Sources were T cells, B-cell-depleted T cells, or PBMCs; the material itself was cDNA or gDNA.

Trimming took 1 base from V and 6 from J; bases not matched to a gene: 9. The length of the CDR3 is 17 residues. Germline V gene data show CDR1 as SQVTM and CDR2 as ANQGSEA. Original methodology: The authors estimated nucleated cell counts from reference gene primer amplification. Using immunoSEQ multiplex PCR, the repertoire was profiled, and TCRdb retains in-frame clones only, with some absent. V and J calls and clone size come straight from that table; D and trimming were deduced from the DNA. The sample shows approximately 97,000 clones, more than 90% of them seen only once. The chain joins TRBV29-1 to TRBJ2-2; 12 bases are a match to TRBD1. The sequenced material came from peripheral blood. This TCR derives from a man younger than 35 with acute or convalescent COVID-19. The CDR3 reads CSVEARSGQGASGELFF. DNA for the CDR3: TGCAGCGTTGAAGCTAGGTCGGGACAGGGGGCATCCGGGGAGCTGTTTTTT.